The 2 T cell receptor beta chains in this list originate from one sample, sequenced in a study of blood T cells in healthy people across ages. The authors ran a second PCR of 7 to 11 cycles using a sample-barcoded 5' primer and a J-beta primer mix. TCRdb itself ran the 5' RACE reads through MiXCR, one entry per CDR3 protein. Here the sample spans about 1.8 million distinct CDR3 sequences, just under 50% being singletons. The sequenced sample was blood. These receptors were taken from a woman aged 40 to 50 in good health.

The chain carries TRBV4-1 and TRBJ2-5, with 7 bases lining up with TRBD2. The J call may be in error: the DNA end matches TRBJ2-7 better. CDR1 MGHRA and CDR2 YSYEKL come from the germline V gene. The CDR3 is made up of 15 amino acids. This CDR3 reads CASSQGLAVNYEQYF. For the CDR3, the DNA is TGCGCCAGCAGCCAAGGGCTAGCGGTAAACTACGAGCAGTACTTC.

This clonotype came up many times. The chain's CDR3 is CSVEGGHSYEQYF. CDR3 sequence (DNA): TGCAGCGTTGAAGGTGGACACTCCTACGAGCAGTACTTC. The chain couples TRBV29-1 to TRBJ2-7; D might be TRBD1 (5 bases). CDR1 and CDR2 (germline): SQVTM, ANQGSEA. The CDR3 runs to 13 residues. Trimming cost V 1 base and J 0 bases, with 7 bases left between them.